This T cell receptor beta chain was recovered during a study of T cell repertoires in cytomegalovirus infection. Study as a whole: CMV epitopes in the study were HLA-C-restricted (recently identified) and HLA-B-restricted (well studied). Through public TCR beta signatures, both CMV infection and matching HLA type were indicated.

This clonotype was counted at least ten times. Its antigen is undetermined. Each CDR3 protein is one row after TCRdb ran MiXCR on the reads. Among some 920,000 distinct CDR3 sequences listed, roughly 31% were seen once. The germline V gene has CDR1 SGHVS and CDR2 FQNEAQ. The V segment lost 5 bases and the J segment 1 base; nucleotides outside the gene matches: 10. The CDR3 consists of 16 residues. Study observations and caveats: Adding up the frequency of public TCR beta families identified people who carried CMV plus the relevant HLA. Dominating the ex vivo response were TCR beta clonotypes that were CMV-specific and HLA-C-restricted.

The sample consisted of cultured CD8+ T cells from PBMCs, taken from culture after CMV antigen stimulation. The genes are TRBV7-8 and TRBJ1-1; 7 bases align to TRBD1. The clonotype comes from a human donor in good health (CMV status not recorded). Some clones in this sample may be carry-over from other donors' samples. The CDR3 sequence: CASSRQFRGGNTEAFF. The CDR3 DNA sequence: TGTGCCAGCAGCCGACAATTCAGGGGGGGGAACACTGAAGCTTTCTTT.